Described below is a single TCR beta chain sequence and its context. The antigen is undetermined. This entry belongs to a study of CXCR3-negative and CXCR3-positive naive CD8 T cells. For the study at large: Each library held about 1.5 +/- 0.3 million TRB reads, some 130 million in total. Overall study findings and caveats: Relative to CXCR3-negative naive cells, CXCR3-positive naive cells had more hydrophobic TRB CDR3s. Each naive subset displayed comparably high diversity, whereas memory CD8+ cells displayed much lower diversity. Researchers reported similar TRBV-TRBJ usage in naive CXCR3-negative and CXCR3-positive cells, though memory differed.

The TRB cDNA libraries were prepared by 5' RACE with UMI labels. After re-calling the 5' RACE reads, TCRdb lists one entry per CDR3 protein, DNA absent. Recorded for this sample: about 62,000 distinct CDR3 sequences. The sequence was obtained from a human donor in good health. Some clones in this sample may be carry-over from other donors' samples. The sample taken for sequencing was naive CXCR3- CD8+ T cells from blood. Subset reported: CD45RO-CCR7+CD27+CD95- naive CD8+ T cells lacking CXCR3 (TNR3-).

Here the CDR3 reads CASSYEGAVRYEQYF. The chain is built from TRBV6-6 and TRBJ2-7; TCRdb's assignment of TRBD1 cannot be checked, as there is no DNA. CDR1 and CDR2 (germline): MNHNY, SVGAGI (reference sequence). CDR3 length equals 15 residues.